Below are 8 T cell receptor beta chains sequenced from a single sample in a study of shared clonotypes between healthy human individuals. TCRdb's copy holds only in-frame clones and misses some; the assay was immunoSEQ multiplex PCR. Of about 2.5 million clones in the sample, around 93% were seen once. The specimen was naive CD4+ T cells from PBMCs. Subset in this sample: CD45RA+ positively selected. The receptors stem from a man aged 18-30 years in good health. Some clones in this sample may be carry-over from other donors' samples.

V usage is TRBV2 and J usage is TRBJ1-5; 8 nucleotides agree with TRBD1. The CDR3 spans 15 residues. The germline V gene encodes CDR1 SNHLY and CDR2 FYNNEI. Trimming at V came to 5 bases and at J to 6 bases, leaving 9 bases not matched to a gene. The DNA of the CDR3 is TGTGCCAGCAGTCCTCAGGGGGCAACGGGTCAGCCCCAGCATTTT. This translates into CASSPQGATGQPQHF.

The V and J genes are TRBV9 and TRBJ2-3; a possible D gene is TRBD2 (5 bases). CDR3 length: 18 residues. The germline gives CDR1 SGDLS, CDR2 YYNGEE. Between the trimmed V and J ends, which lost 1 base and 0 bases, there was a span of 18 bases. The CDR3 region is CASSVRGQWGDSTDTQYF. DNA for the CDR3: TGTGCCAGCAGCGTACGCGGGCAATGGGGAGACAGCACAGATACGCAGTATTTT.

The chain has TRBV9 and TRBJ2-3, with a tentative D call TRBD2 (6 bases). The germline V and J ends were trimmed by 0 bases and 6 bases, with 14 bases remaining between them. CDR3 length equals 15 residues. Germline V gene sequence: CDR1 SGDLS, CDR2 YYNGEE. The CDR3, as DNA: TGTGCCAGCAGCGTAGTGCGGAGGGAGCCGGATACGCAGTATTTT. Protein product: CASSVVRREPDTQYF.

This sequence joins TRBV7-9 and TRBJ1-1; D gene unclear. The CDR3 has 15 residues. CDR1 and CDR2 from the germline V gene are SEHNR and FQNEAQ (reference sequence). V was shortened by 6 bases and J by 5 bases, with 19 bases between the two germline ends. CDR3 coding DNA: TGTGCCAGCAGGAAGTTTCAGGTCGCGACAACTGAAGCTTTCTTT. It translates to CASRKFQVATTEAFF.

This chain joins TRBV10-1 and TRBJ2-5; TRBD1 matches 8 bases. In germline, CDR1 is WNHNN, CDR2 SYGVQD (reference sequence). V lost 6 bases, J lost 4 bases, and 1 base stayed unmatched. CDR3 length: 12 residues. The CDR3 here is CASSGQGETQYF. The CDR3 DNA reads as TGCGCCAGCAGCGGACAGGGAGAGACCCAGTACTTC.

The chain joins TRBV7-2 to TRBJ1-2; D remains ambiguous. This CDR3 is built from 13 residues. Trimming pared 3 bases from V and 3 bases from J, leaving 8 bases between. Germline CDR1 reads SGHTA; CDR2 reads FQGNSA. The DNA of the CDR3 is TGTGCCAGCAGCTTCCAGCGATACTATGGCTACACCTTC. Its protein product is CASSFQRYYGYTF.

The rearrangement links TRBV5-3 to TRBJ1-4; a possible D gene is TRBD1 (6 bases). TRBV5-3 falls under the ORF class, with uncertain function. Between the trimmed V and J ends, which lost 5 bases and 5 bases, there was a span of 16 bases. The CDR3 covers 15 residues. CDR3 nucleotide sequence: TGTGCCAGAAGGCAAGACAGGACGGAAAATGAAAAACTGTTTTTT. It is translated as CARRQDRTENEKLFF.

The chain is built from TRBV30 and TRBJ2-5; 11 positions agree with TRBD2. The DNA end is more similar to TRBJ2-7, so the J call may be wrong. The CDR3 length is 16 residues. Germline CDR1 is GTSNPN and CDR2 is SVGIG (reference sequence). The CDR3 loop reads CAWAKQGTSGTYEQYF. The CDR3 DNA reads TGTGCCTGGGCGAAACAAGGGACTAGCGGAACCTACGAGCAGTACTTC.